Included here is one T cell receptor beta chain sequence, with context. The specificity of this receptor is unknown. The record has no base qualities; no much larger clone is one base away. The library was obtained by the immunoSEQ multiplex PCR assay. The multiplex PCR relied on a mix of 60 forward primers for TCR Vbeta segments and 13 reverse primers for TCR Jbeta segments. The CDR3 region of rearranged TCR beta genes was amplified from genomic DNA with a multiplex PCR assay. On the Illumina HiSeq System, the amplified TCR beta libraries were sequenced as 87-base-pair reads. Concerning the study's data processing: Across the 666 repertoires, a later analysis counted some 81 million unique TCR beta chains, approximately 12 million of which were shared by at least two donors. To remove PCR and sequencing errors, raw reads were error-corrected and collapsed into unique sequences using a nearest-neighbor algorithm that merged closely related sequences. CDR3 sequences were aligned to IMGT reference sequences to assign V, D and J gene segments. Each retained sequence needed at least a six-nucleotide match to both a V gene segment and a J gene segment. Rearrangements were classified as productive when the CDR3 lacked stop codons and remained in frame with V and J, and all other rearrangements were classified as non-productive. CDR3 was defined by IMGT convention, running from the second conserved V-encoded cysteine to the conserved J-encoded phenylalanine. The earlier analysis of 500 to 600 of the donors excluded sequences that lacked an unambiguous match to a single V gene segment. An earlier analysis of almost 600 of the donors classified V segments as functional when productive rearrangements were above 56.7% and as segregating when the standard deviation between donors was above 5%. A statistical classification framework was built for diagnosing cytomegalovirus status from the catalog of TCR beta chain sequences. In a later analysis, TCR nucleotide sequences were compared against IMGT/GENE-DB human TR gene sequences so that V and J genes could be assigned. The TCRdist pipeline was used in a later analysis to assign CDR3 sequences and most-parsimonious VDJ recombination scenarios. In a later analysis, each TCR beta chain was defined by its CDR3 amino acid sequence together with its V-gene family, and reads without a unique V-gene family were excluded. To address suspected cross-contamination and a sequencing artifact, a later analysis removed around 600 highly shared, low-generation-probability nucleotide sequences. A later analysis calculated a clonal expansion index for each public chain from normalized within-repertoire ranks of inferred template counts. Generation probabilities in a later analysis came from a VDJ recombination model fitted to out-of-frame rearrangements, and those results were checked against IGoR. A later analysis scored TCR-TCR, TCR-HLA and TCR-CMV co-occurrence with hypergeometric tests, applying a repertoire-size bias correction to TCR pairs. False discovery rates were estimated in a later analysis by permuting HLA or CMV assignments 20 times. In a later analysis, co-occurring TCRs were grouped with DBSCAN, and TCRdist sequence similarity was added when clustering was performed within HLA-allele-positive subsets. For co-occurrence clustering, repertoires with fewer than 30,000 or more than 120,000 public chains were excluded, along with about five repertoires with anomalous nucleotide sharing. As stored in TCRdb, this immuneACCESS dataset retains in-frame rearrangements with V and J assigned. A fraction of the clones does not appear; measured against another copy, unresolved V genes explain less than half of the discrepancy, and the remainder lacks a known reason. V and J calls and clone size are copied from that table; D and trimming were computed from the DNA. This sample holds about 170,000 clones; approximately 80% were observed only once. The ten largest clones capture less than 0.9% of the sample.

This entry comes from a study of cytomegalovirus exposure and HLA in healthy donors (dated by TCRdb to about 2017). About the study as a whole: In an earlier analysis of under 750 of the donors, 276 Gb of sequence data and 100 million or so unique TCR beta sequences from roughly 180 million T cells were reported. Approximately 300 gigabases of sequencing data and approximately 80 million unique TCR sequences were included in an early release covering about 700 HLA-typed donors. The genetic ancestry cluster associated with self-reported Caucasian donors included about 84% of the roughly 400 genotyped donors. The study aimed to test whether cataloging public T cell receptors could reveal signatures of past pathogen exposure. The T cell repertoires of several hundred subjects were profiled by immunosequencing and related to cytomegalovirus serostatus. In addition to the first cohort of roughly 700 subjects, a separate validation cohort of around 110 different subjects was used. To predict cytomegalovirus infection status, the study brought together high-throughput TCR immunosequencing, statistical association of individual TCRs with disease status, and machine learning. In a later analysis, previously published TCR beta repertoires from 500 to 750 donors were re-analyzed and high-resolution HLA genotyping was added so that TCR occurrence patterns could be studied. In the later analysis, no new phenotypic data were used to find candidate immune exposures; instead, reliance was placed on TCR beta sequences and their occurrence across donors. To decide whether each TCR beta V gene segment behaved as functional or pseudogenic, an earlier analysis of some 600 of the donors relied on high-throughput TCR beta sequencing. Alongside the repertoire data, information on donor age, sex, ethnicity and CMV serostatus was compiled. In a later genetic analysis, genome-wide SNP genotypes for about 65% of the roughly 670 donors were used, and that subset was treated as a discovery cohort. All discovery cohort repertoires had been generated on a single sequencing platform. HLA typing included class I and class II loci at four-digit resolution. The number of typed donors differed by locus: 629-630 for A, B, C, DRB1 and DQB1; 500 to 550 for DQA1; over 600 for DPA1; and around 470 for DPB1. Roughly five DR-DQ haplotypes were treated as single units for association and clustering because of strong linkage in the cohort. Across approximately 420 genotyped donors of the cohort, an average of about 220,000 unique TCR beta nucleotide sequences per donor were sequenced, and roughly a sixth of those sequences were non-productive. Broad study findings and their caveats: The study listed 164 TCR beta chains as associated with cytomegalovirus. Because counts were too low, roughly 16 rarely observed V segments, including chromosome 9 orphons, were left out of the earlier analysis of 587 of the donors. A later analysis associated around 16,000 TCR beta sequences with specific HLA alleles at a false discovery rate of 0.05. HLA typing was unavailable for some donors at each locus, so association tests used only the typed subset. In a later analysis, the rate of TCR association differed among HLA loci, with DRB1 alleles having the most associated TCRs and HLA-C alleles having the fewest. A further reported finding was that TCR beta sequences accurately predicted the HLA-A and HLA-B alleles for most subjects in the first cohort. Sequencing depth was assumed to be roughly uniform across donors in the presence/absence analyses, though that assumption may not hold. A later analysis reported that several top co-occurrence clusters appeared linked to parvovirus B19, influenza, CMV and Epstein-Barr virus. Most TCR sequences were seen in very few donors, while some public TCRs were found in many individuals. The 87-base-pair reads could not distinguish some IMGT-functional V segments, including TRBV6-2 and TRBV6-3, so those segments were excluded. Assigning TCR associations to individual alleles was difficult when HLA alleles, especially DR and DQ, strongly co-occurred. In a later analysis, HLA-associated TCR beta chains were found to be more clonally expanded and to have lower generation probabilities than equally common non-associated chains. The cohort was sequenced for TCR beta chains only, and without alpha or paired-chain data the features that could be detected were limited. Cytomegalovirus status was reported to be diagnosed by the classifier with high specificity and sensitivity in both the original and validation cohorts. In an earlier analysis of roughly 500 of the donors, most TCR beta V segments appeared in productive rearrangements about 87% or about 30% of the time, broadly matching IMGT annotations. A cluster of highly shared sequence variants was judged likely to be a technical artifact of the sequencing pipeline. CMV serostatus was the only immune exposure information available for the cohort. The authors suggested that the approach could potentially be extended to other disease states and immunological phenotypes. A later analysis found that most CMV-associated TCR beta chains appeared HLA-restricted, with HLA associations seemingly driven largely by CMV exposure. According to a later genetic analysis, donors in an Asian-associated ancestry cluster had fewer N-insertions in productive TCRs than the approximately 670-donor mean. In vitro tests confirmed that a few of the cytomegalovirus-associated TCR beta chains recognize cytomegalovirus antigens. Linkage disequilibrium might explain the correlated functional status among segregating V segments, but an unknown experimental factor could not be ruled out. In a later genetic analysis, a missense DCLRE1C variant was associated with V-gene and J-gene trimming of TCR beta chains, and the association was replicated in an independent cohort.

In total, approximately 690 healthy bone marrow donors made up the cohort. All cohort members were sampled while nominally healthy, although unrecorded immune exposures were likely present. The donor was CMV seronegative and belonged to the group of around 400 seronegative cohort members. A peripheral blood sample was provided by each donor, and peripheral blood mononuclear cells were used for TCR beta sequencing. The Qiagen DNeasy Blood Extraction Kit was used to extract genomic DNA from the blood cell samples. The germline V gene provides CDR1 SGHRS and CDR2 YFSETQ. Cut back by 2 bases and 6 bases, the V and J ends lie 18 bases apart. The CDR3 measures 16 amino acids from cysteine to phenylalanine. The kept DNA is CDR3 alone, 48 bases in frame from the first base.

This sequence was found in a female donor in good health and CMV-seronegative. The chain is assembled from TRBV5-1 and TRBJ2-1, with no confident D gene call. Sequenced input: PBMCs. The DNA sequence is TGCGCCAGCAGCTTCGACGGAACCTCAACGGGCAATGAGCAGTTCTTC. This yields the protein CASSFDGTSTGNEQFF.